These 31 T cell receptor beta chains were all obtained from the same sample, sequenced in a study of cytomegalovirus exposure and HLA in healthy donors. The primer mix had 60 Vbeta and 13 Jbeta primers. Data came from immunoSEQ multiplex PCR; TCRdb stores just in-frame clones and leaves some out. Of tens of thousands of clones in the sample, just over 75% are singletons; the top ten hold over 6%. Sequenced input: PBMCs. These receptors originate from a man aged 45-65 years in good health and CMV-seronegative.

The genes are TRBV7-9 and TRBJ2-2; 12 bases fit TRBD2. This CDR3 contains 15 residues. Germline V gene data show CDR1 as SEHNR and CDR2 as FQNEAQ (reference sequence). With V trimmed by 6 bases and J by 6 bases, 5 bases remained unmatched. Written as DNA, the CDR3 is TGTGCCAGCAGTAACCTAGCGGGAGGGCCCGGGGAGCTGTTTTTT. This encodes CASSNLAGGPGELFF.

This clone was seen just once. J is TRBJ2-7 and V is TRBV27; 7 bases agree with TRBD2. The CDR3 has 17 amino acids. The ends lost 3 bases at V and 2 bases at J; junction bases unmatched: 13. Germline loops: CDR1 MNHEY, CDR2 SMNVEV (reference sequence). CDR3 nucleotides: TGTGCCAGCAGTTTTACCTTTCTCGGACTAGAGACCTACGAGCAGTACTTC. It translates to CASSFTFLGLETYEQYF.

In DNA form, the CDR3 reads TGTGCCAGTACCTTCGACAGGGGAGAGGGTTATGGCTACACCTTC. Translated: CASTFDRGEGYGYTF. The chain carries TRBV19 and TRBJ1-2; 8 nucleotides align to TRBD1. The CDR3 runs 15 residues. The germline gives CDR1 LNHDA, CDR2 SQIVND (reference sequence). The V segment lost 7 bases and the J segment 5 bases; nucleotides outside the gene matches: 12.

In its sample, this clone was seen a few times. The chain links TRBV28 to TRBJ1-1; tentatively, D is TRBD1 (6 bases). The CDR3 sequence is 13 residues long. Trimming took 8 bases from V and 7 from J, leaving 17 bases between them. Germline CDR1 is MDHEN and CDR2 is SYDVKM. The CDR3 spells CASHPVRGGEAFF. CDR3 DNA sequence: TGTGCCAGCCACCCTGTCAGAGGGGGTGAAGCTTTCTTT.

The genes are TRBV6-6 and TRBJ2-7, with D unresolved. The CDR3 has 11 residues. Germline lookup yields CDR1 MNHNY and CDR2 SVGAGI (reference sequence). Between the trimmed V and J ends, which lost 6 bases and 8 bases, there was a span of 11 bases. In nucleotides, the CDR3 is TGTGCCAGCAGCCCCGAGATCCAGCAGTACTTC. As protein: CASSPEIQQYF.

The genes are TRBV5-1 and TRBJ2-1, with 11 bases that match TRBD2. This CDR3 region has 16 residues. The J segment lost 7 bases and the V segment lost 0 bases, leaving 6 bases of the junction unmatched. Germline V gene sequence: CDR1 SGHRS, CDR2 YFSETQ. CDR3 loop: CASSLAVTSGMNEQFF. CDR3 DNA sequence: TGCGCCAGCAGCTTGGCGGTGACTAGCGGGATGAATGAGCAGTTCTTC.

CDR3 nucleotide sequence: TGTGCCAGCAGCGCCACAGGCAATCAGCCCCAGCATTTT. It is translated as CASSATGNQPQHF. The chain employs TRBV5-6 and TRBJ1-5; D remains unclear. The ends were cut back, 4 bases at V and 2 bases at J, with 7 bases in the middle. The CDR3 contains 13 residues. CDR1 is SGHDT and CDR2 is YYEEEE in the germline V gene.

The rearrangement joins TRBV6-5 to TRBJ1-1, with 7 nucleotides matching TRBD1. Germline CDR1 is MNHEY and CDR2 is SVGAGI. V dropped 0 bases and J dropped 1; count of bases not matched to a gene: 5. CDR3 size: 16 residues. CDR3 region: CASSYSRGPGNTEAFF. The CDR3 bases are TGTGCCAGCAGTTACTCGAGGGGGCCAGGGAACACTGAAGCTTTCTTT.

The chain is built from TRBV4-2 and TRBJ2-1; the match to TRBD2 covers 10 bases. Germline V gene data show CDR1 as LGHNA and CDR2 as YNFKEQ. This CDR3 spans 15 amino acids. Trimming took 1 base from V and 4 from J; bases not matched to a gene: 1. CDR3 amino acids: CASSQGSGGYNEQFF. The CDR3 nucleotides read TGTGCCAGCAGCCAAGGTAGCGGGGGGTACAATGAGCAGTTCTTC.

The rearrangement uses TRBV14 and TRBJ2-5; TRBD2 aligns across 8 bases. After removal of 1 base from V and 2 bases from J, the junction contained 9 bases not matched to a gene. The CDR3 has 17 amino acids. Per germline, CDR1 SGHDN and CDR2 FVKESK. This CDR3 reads CASSQGMRRGVQETQYF. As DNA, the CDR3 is TGTGCCAGCAGCCAAGGGATGAGGCGGGGGGTGCAAGAGACCCAGTACTTC.

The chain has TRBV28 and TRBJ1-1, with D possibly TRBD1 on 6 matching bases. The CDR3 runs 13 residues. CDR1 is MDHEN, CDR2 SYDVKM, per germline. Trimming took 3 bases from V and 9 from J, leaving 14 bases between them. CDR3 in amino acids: CASSLEHREKAFF. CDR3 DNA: TGTGCCAGCAGTTTGGAGCACAGGGAAAAAGCTTTCTTT.

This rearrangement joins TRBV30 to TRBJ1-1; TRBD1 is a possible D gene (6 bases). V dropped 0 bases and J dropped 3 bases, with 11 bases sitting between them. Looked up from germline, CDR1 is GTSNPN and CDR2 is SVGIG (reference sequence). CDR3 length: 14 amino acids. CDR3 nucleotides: TGTGCCTGGAGTGTAAACAGGGAGTACACTGAAGCTTTCTTT. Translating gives CAWSVNREYTEAFF.

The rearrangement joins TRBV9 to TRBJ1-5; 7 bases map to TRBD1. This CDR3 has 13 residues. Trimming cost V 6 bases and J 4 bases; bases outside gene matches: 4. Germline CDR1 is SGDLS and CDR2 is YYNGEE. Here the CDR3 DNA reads TGTGCCAGCATCCCAGGGGGAAATCAGCCCCAGCATTTT. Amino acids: CASIPGGNQPQHF.

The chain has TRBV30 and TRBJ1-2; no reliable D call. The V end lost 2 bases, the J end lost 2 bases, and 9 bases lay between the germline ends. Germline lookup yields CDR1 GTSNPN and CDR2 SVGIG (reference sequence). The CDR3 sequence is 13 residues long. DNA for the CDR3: TGTGCCTGGAGTCCCCGGGAAAACTATGGCTACACCTTC. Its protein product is CAWSPRENYGYTF.

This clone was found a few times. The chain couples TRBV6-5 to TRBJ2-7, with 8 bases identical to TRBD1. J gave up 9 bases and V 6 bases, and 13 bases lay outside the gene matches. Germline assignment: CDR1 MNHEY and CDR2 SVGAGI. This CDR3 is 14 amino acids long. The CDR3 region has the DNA TGTGCCAGCAGGTCAGACAGGGGCTTTGCTTGGCAGTACTTC. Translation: CASRSDRGFAWQYF.

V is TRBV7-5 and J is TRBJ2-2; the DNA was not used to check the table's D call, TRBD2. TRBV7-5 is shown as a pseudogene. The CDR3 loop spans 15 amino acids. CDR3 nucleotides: TGTGCCAGAAGCTTACGCGCGGGGAAATTAGGGGAGCTGTTTTTT. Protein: CARSLRAGKLGELFF.

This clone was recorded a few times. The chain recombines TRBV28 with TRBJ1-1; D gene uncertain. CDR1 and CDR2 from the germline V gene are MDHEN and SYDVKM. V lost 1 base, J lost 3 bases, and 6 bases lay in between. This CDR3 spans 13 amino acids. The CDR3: CASSLSRDTEAFF. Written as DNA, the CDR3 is TGTGCCAGCAGTTTATCTCGGGACACTGAAGCTTTCTTT.

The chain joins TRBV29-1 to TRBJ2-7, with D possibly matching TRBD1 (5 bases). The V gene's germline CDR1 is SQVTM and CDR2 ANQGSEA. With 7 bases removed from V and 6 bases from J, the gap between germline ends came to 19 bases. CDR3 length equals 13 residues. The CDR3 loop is CSASQTTGGEQYF. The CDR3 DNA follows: TGCAGCGCGAGCCAAACAACAGGCGGCGAGCAGTACTTC.

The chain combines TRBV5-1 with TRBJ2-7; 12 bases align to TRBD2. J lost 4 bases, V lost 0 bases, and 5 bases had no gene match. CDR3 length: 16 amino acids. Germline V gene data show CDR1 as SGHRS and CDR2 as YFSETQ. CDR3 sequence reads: CASSLVTSGSIYEQYF. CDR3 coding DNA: TGCGCCAGCAGCTTGGTGACTAGCGGGAGTATTTACGAGCAGTACTTC.

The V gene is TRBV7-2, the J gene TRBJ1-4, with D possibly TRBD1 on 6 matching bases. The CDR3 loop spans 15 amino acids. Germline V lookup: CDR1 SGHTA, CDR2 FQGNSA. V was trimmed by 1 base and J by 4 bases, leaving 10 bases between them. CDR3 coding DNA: TGTGCCAGCAGCTTAGAGGGCAGGGGTAATGAAAAACTGTTTTTT. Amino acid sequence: CASSLEGRGNEKLFF.

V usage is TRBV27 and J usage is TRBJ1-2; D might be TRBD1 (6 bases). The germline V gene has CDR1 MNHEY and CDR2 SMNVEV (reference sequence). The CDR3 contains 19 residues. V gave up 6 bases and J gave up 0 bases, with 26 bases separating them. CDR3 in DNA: TGTGCCAGCAGCCGAGCCGTCATGCAGGGGACCTTACCTAACTATGGCTACACCTTC. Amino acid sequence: CASSRAVMQGTLPNYGYTF.

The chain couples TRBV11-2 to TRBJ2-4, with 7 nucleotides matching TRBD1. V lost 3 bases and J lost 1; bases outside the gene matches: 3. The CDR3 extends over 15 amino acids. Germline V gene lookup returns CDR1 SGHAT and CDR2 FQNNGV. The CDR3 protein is CASSFLTGAKNIQYF. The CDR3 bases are TGTGCCAGCAGCTTCCTGACAGGGGCCAAAAACATTCAGTACTTC.

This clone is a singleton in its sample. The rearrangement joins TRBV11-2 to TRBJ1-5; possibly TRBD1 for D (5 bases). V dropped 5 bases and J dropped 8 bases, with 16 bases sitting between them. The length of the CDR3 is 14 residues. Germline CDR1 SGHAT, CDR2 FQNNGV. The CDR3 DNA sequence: TGTGCCAGCAGCAAGACAGCTGTTCGAGAGCCCCAGCATTTT. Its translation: CASSKTAVREPQHF.

CDR3 DNA: TGCAGTGCGGTACTCCTTGAAGCTTTCTTT. This codes for CSAVLLEAFF. This chain links TRBV29-1 with TRBJ1-1, with D unresolved. Germline V CDR1 and CDR2: SQVTM, ANQGSEA. The CDR3 length is 10 residues.

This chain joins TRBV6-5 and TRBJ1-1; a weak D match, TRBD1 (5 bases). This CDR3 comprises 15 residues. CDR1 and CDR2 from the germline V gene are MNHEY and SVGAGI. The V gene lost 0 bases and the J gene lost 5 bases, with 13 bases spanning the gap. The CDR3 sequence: CASSYSIGGGTEAFF. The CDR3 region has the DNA TGTGCCAGCAGTTACTCGATTGGGGGGGGGACTGAAGCTTTCTTT.

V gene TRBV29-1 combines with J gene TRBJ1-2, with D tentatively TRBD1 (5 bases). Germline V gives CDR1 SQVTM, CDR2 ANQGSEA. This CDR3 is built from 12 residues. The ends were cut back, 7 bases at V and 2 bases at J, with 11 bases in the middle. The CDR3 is CSGWEGNYGYTF. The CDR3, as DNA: TGCAGCGGCTGGGAGGGGAACTATGGCTACACCTTC.

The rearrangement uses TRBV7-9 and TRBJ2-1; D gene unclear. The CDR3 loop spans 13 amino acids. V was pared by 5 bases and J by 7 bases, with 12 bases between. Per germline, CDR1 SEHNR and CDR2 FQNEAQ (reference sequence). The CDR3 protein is CASSPKDSNEQFF. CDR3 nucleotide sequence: TGTGCCAGCAGCCCAAAAGACTCGAATGAGCAGTTCTTC.

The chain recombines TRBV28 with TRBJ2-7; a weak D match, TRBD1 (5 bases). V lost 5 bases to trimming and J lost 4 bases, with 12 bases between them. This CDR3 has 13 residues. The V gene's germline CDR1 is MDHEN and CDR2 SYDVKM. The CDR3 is CASSKGVLYEQYF. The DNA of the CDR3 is TGTGCCAGCAGTAAAGGGGTACTTTACGAGCAGTACTTC.

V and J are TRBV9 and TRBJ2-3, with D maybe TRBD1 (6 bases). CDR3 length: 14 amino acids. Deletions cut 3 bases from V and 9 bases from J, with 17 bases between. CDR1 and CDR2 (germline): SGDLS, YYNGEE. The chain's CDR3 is CASSAEDRSGTQYF. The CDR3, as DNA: TGTGCCAGCAGCGCCGAAGACAGGTCAGGGACGCAGTATTTT.

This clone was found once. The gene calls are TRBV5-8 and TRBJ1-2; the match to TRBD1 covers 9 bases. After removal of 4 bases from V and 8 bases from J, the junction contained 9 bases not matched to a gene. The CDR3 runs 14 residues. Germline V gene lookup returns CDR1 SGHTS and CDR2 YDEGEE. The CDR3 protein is CASSPGTGSLGYTF. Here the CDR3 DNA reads TGTGCCAGCAGCCCCGGGACAGGGTCATTAGGCTACACCTTC.

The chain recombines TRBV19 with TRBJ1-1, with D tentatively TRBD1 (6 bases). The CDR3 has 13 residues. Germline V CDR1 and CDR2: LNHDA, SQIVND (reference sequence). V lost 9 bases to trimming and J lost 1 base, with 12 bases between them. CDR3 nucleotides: TGTGCCAGCCACCGACAGGCGAACACTGAAGCTTTCTTT. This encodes CASHRQANTEAFF.